This T cell receptor beta chain stems from a study of blood T cell repertoires in COVID-19. Study information: Nucleic acid was either cDNA or gDNA, and it came from T cells, B-cell-depleted T cells, or PBMCs.

Germline V gene lookup returns CDR1 WNHNN and CDR2 SYGVQD (reference sequence). The CDR3 runs 15 residues. Trimming stripped 7 bases from V and 7 bases from J, with 23 bases between. Original processing methods: Reference gene primer amplification yielded estimated nucleated cell counts. Sequenced by immunoSEQ multiplex PCR; TCRdb stores in-frame clones only, minus some. The V and J calls and the clone size are those of that table, but D and trimming were determined from the DNA. The sample gives about 350,000 clones, 87% of which show up once; about 5% is in the top ten. Researchers sorted participants into cohorts using their self-reported clinical history.

This TCR came from a woman aged 25-40 years who had recovered from COVID-19. V is TRBV10-1 and J is TRBJ2-7; no clear D gene. Specimen: PBMCs or T cells enriched from blood (not recorded which). The CDR3, as DNA: TGCGCCAGCACCGTTACAACCTCTTCTGCATCGGAGCAGTACTTC. Amino acids: CASTVTTSSASEQYF.